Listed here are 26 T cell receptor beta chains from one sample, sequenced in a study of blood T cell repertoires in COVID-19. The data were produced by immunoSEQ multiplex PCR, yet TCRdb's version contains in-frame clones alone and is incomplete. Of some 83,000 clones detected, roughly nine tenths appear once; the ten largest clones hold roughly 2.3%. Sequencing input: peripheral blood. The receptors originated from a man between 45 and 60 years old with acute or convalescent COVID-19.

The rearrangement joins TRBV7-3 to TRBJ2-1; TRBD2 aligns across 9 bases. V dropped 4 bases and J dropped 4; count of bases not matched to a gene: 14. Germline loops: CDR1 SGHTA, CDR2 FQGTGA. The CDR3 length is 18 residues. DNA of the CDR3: TGTGCCAGCAGCTCCCATGGGCGGGGGGGACAGATATACAATGAGCAGTTCTTC. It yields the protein CASSSHGRGGQIYNEQFF.

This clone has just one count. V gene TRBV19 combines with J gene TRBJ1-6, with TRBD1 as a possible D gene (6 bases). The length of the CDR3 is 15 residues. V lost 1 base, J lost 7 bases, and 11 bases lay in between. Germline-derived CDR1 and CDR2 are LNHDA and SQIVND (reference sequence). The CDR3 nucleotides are TGTGCCAGTAGTATAGGTCTCGACAGGAATTCACCCCTCCACTTT. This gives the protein CASSIGLDRNSPLHF.

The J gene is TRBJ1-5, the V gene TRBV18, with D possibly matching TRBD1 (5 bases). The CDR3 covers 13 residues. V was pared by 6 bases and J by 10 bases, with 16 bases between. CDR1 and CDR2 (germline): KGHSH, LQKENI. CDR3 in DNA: TGTGCCAGCTCGCTCCAACTCAGGGAACCCCAGCATTTT. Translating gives CASSLQLREPQHF.

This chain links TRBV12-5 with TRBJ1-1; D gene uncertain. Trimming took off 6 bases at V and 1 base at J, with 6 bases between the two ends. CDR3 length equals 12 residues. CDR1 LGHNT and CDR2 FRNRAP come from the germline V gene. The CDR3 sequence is CASGSGNTEAFF. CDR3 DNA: TGTGCTAGTGGCTCAGGGAACACTGAAGCTTTCTTT.

This chain's CDR3 is CASRLMNTEAFF. Here the CDR3 DNA reads TGTGCCAGCAGACTCATGAACACTGAAGCTTTCTTT. The chain is built from TRBV7-9 and TRBJ1-1; unclear D gene. In germline, CDR1 is SEHNR, CDR2 FQNEAQ (reference sequence). There are 12 residues in the CDR3. V lost 6 bases to trimming and J lost 0 bases, with 5 bases between them.

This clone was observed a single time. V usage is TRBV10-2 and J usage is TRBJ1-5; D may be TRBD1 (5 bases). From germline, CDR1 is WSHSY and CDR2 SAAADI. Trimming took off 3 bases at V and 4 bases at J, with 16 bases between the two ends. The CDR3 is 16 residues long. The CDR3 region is CASSDGQGISNQPQHF. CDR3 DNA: TGCGCCAGCAGTGACGGGCAGGGCATTTCGAATCAGCCCCAGCATTTT.

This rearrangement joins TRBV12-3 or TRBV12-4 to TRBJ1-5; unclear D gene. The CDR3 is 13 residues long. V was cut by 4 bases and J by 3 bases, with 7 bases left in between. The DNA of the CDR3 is TGTGCCAGCAGTTCTCCCCCCAATCAGCCCCAGCATTTT. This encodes CASSSPPNQPQHF.

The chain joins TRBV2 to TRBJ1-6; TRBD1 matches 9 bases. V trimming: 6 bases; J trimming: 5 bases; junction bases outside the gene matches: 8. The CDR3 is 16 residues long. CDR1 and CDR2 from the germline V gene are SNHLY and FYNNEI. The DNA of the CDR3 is TGTGCCAGCAGGGGGGTCGACAGGGGGGATAATTCACCCCTCCACTTT. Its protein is CASRGVDRGDNSPLHF.

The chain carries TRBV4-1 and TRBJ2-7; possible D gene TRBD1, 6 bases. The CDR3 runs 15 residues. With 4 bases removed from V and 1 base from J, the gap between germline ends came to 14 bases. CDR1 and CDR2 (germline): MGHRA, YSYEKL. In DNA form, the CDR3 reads TGCGCCAGCAGCCCTTCGCCGGACAGTTCCTACGAGCAGTACTTC. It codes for CASSPSPDSSYEQYF.

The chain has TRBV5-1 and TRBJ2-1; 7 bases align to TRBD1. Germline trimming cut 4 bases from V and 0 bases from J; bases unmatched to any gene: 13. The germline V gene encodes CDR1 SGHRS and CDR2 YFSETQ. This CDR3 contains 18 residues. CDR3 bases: TGCGCCAGCAGCCCGGATGGGACAGCGGTAAGCTCCTACAATGAGCAGTTCTTC. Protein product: CASSPDGTAVSSYNEQFF.

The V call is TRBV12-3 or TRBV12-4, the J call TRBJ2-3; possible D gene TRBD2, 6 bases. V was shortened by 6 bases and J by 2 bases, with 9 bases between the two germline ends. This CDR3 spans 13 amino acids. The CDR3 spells CASRGGNTDTQYF. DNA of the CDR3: TGTGCCAGCAGAGGCGGGAACACAGATACGCAGTATTTT.

CDR3 DNA sequence: TGTGCCAGCAGCTGGGGAGCAGGGGAGATCGGGGAGCTGTTTTTT. Its protein product is CASSWGAGEIGELFF. The chain combines TRBV2 with TRBJ2-2; a weak D match, TRBD1 (6 bases). CDR3 size: 15 residues. Germline assignment: CDR1 SNHLY and CDR2 FYNNEI. V was clipped by 6 bases and J by 7 bases, with 18 bases between them. Full variable domain (missing parts from reference TRBV2 and TRBJ2-2): EPEVTQTPSHQVTQMGQEVILRCVPISNHLYFYWYRQILGQKVEFLVSFYNNEISEKSEIFDDQFSVERPDGSNFTLKIRSTKLEDSAMYFCASSWGAGEIGELFFGEGSRLTVL.

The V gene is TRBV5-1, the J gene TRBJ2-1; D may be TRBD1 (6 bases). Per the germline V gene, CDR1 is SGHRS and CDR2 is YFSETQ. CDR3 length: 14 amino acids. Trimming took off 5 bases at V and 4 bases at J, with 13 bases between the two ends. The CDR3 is CASRVRTAYNEQFF. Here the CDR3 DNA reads TGCGCCAGCAGAGTTAGGACAGCGTACAATGAGCAGTTCTTC.

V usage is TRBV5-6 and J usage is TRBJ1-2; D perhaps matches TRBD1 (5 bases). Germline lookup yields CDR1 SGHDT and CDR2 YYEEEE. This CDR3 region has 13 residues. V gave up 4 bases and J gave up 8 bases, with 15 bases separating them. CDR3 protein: CASSHWAGQGYTF. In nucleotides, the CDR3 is TGTGCCAGCAGCCATTGGGCAGGGCAAGGCTACACCTTC.

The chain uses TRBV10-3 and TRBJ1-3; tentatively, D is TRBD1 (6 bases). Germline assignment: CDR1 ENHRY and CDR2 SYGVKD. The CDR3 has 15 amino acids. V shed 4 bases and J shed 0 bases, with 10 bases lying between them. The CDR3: CAISGDTFSGNTIYF. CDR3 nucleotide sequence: TGTGCCATCAGTGGGGACACATTCTCTGGAAACACCATATATTTT.

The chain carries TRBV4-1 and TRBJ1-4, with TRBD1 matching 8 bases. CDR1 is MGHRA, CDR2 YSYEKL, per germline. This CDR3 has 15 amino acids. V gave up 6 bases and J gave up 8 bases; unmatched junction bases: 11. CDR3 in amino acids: CASRSLTGGREKLFF. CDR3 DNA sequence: TGCGCCAGCAGGTCCCTAACAGGGGGGAGAGAAAAACTGTTTTTT.

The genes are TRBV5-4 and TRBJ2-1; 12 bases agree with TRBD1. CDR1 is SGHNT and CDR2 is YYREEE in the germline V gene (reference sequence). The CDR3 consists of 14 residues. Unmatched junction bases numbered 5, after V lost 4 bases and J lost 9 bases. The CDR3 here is CASSRGQGAREQFF. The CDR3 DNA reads TGTGCCAGCAGCCGGGGACAGGGGGCACGTGAGCAGTTCTTC.

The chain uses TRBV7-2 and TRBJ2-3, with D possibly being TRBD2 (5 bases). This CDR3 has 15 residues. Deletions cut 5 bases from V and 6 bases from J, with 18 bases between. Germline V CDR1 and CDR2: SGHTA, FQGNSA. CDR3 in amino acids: CASSPQVGVQDTQYF. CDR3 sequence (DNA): TGTGCCAGCAGCCCCCAGGTCGGGGTTCAGGATACGCAGTATTTT.

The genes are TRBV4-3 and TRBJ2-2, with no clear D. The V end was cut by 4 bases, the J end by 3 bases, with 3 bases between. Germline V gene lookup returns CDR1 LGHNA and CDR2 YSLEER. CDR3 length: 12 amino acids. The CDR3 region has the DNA TGCGCCAGCAGCCTCTACACCGGGGAGCTGTTTTTT. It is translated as CASSLYTGELFF.

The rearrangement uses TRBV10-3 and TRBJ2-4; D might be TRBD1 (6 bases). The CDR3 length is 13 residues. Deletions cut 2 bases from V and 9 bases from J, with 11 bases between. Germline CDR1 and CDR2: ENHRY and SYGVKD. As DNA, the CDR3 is TGTGCCATCAGTGAGGACAGGTTCGCCATTCAGTACTTC. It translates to CAISEDRFAIQYF.

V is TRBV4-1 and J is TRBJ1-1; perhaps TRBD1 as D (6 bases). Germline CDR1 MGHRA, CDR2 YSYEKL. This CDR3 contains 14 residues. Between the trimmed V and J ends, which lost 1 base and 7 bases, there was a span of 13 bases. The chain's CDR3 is CASSQVLLQGEAFF. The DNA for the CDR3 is TGCGCCAGCAGCCAAGTTCTCTTACAGGGTGAAGCTTTCTTT.

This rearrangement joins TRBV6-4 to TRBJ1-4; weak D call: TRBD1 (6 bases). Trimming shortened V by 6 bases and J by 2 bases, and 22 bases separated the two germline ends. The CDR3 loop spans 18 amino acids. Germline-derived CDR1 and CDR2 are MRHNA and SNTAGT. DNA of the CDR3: TGTGCCAGCAGAAACAGGGAGACAAACGATCTGACTAATGAAAAACTGTTTTTT. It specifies CASRNRETNDLTNEKLFF.

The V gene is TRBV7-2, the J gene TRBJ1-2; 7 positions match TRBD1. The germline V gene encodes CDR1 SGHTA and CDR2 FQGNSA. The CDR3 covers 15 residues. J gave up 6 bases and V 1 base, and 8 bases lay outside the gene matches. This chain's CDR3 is CASSLGTGPPDGYTF. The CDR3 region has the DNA TGTGCCAGCAGCTTAGGGACAGGACCCCCTGATGGCTACACCTTC.

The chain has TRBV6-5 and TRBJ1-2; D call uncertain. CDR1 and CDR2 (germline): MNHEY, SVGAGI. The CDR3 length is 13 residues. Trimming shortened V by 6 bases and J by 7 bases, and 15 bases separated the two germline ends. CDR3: CASSPNRSGGYTF. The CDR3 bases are TGTGCCAGCAGCCCCAACCGGTCTGGTGGCTACACCTTC.

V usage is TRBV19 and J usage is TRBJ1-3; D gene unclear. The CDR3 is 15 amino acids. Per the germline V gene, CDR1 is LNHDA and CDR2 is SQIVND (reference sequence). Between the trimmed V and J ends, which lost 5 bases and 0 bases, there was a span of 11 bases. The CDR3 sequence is CASSVAADSGNTIYF. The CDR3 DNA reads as TGTGCCAGTAGTGTCGCAGCGGACTCTGGAAACACCATATATTTT.

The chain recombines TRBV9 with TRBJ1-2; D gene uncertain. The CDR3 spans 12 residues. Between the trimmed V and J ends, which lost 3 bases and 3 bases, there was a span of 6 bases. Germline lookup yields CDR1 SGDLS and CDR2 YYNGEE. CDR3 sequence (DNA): TGTGCCAGCAGCGACCCGGACTATGGCTACACCTTC. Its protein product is CASSDPDYGYTF.